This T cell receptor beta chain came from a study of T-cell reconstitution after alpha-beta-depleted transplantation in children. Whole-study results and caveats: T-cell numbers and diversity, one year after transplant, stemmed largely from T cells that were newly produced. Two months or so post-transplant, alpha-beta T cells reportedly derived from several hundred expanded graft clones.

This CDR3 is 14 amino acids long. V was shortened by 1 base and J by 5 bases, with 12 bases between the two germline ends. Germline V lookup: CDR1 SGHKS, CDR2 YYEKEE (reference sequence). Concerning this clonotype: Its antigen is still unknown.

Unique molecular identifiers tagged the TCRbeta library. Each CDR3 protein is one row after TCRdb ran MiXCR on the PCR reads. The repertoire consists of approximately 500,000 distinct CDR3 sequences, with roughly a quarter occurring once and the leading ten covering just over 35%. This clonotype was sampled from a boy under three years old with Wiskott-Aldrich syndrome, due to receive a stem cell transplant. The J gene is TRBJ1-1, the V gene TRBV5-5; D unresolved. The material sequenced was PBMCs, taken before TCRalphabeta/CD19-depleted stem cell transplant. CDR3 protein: CASSLNSQKTEAFF. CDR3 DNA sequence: TGTGCCAGCAGCTTGAATTCCCAGAAGACTGAAGCTTTCTTT.